This TCR beta chain was profiled in a study of cytomegalovirus exposure and HLA in healthy donors. Across the study: Among about 179 million T cells, an earlier analysis found 90 million to 130 million unique TCR beta sequences. Whole-study results and caveats: The authors listed around 150 TCR beta chains as cytomegalovirus-associated.

As to this clone: Its target is not known.

This PCR relied on a set of 60 Vbeta primers and 13 Jbeta primers. The repertoire was sequenced with immunoSEQ multiplex PCR; TCRdb's copy has only in-frame clones and lacks some. Here the sample spans 75,000 to 95,000 clones, around 82% being singletons. The V end was cut by 0 bases, the J end by 4 bases, with 6 bases between. This CDR3 comprises 13 residues. Germline loops: CDR1 LGHNT, CDR2 FRNRAP. The rearrangement joins TRBV12-5 to TRBJ2-5, with TRBD1 as a possible D gene (6 bases). This TCR came from a man aged 45-60 years in good health and CMV-seronegative. The sequencing input was PBMCs. CDR3 nucleotides: TGTGCTAGTGGTTTGGTAGGGGGAGAGACCCAGTACTTC. As protein: CASGLVGGETQYF.